Below, 13 T cell receptor beta chains from the same sample are listed, as sequenced in a study of human T cells and chemical hapten exposure. This sample's time point: patch test 1, 2 weeks after DPC sensitization. Specified treatment: therapeutic diphenylcyclopropenone sensitization with weekly scalp DPC. One entry per CDR3 protein, called by TCRdb with MiXCR from the RACE reads. This table holds some 170,000 distinct CDR3 sequences, approximately 20% found once. The sample was whole blood, taken in connection with sensitization to the hapten diphenylcyclopropenone (DPC). These receptors originate from a woman aged 45-65 years with alopecia areata. Some clones in this sample may be carry-over from other donors' samples.

V usage is TRBV20-1 and J usage is TRBJ1-2; 10 nucleotides match TRBD1. The CDR3 is 15 amino acids. Germline V lookup: CDR1 DFQATT, CDR2 SNEGSKA (reference sequence). V lost 3 bases, J lost 8 bases, and 12 bases stayed unmatched. The CDR3 DNA follows: TGCAGTGCTAGCGCCAATCCGGGACAGGGGCAGGGCTACACCTTC. Its translation is CSASANPGQGQGYTF.

The V call is TRBV5-4, the J call TRBJ2-5; 8 bases align to TRBD1. The CDR3 runs 14 residues. Germline-derived CDR1 and CDR2 are SGHNT and YYREEE (reference sequence). V was clipped by 4 bases and J by 4 bases; unmatched bases: 6. The CDR3 here is CASSSGQGRETQYF. The CDR3 coding sequence is TGTGCCAGCAGCAGTGGACAGGGTAGAGAGACCCAGTACTTC.

The V gene is TRBV19, the J gene TRBJ2-7; the D gene could be TRBD1 or TRBD2 (5 bases each). Looked up from germline, CDR1 is LNHDA and CDR2 is SQIVND (reference sequence). V dropped 6 bases and J dropped 3 bases, with 12 bases sitting between them. The CDR3 consists of 13 residues. CDR3 in DNA: TGTGCCAGTAGCTTGGGGGACGGCTACGAGCAGTACTTC. Its translation: CASSLGDGYEQYF.

This clonotype was detected a few times. The J gene is TRBJ1-6, the V gene TRBV6-5; possible D gene TRBD1, 6 bases. This CDR3 is 16 amino acids long. CDR1 and CDR2 from the germline V gene are MNHEY and SVGAGI. The V gene lost 4 bases and the J gene lost 7 bases, with 17 bases spanning the gap. The CDR3 nucleotides read TGTGCCAGCAGTTTGTCTACCGACAGGCGGAATTCACCCCTCCACTTT. Encoded protein: CASSLSTDRRNSPLHF.

J is TRBJ2-5 and V is TRBV7-2, with 14 bases identical to TRBD2. Germline trimming cut 4 bases from V and 2 bases from J; bases unmatched to any gene: 6. This CDR3 region has 17 residues. CDR1 SGHTA and CDR2 FQGNSA come from the germline V gene. CDR3 residues: CASSWGTSGSSQETQYF. The CDR3 DNA is TGTGCCAGCAGCTGGGGGACTAGCGGGAGTTCACAAGAGACCCAGTACTTC.

This chain uses TRBV10-3 with TRBJ2-5; 8 bases agree with TRBD1. The CDR3 totals 14 residues. Trimming at V came to 6 bases and at J to 1 base, leaving 4 bases not matched to a gene. Per the germline V gene, CDR1 is ENHRY and CDR2 is SYGVKD. The CDR3 coding sequence is TGTGCCATCAGGCGGACAGGGCTCCAAGAGACCCAGTACTTC. Translated: CAIRRTGLQETQYF.

This clonotype was found a few times. The rearrangement uses TRBV6-5 and TRBJ1-1; no firm D call. This CDR3 has 16 amino acids. The germline CDR1 and CDR2 sequences are MNHEY and SVGAGI. V was cut by 7 bases and J by 1 base, with 19 bases left in between. CDR3 region: CASTFGYGVENTEAFF. The CDR3 coding sequence is TGTGCCAGCACCTTTGGGTATGGGGTGGAGAACACTGAAGCTTTCTTT.

This clonotype was seen a few times. The chain carries TRBV9 and TRBJ1-3, with 7 bases identical to TRBD1. Unmatched junction bases numbered 10, after V lost 3 bases and J lost 4 bases. The length of the CDR3 is 16 residues. The germline CDR1 and CDR2 sequences are SGDLS and YYNGEE. The CDR3 region is CASSGAGQVSGNTIYF. CDR3 nucleotides: TGTGCCAGCAGCGGAGCTGGACAGGTCTCCGGAAACACCATATATTTT. Variable domain in full (rest from reference TRBV9 and TRBJ1-3): DSGVTQTPKHLITATGQRVTLRCSPRSGDLSVYWYQQSLDQGLQFLIQYYNGEERAKGNILERFSAQQFPDLHSELNLSSLELGDSALYFCASSGAGQVSGNTIYFGEGSWLTVV.

This clonotype was found a few times. This sequence joins TRBV20-1 and TRBJ2-7; 9 bases line up with TRBD2. The length of the CDR3 is 14 residues. Germline-derived CDR1 and CDR2 are DFQATT and SNEGSKA (reference sequence). V was clipped by 1 base and J by 2 bases; unmatched bases: 3. This CDR3 is CSARGLAETYEQYF. The CDR3 bases are TGCAGTGCTAGAGGACTAGCGGAGACCTACGAGCAGTACTTC.

The rearrangement links TRBV5-1 to TRBJ1-1; 8 nucleotides match TRBD1. The junction had 6 bases not matched to a gene; V was cut back by 1 base and J by 1 base. CDR1 and CDR2 from the germline V gene are SGHRS and YFSETQ. The CDR3 covers 16 residues. CDR3 region: CASSLIGQGPNTEAFF. The CDR3 DNA reads TGCGCCAGCAGCTTGATCGGACAGGGCCCGAACACTGAAGCTTTCTTT.

The V and J genes are TRBV2 and TRBJ2-7, with TRBD2 matching 9 bases. Germline CDR1 SNHLY, CDR2 FYNNEI. This CDR3 comprises 15 residues. The V segment lost 6 bases and the J segment 3 bases; nucleotides outside the gene matches: 9. The chain's CDR3 is CASRGGLAGFYEQYF. CDR3 coding DNA: TGTGCCAGCAGAGGAGGGCTAGCGGGATTCTACGAGCAGTACTTC.

CDR3 amino acids: CASSKRFKTGLCGANVLTF. The CDR3 bases are TGTGCCAGCAGCAAACGGTTCAAGACAGGGTTGTGTGGGGCCAACGTCCTGACTTTC. The gene calls are TRBV21-1 and TRBJ2-6; TRBD1, the table's D call, was not compared with the DNA. TRBV21-1 is a documented pseudogene. The CDR3 loop spans 19 amino acids.

The rearrangement uses TRBV12-3 or TRBV12-4 and TRBJ2-1; 11 nucleotides line up with TRBD2. The CDR3 loop spans 13 amino acids. V lost 6 bases and J lost 15; bases outside the gene matches: 10. The CDR3 region has the DNA TGTGCCAGCAGCCAAACTAGCGGGAGCTTGGTGTTCTTC. Translated: CASSQTSGSLVFF.